These 19 T cell receptor beta chains came from one sample sequenced in a study of shared clonotypes between healthy human individuals (dated by TCRdb to 2018 to 2021). Receptor libraries were prepared by the immunoSEQ multiplex PCR assay. TCRdb mirrors the immuneACCESS table, restricted to in-frame sequences. Some clones are absent from its copies; in checked studies, under half trace to an unresolved V gene, and the reason for the others is unknown. This sample has about 490,000 clones in its table, and about 78% of those were observed once. The ten largest clones take up more than 10% of the sample. The sample was PBMCs. Receptors originate from a woman aged 40 to 55 in good health. Some clones in this sample may be carry-over from other donors' samples.

This clone was seen repeatedly, ten times or more. The chain links TRBV5-1 to TRBJ1-5; weak D call: TRBD1 (6 bases). Germline values: CDR1 SGHRS, CDR2 YFSETQ. The V gene lost 1 base and the J gene lost 4 bases, with 12 bases spanning the gap. The CDR3 is made up of 15 amino acids. The CDR3 region is CASSLRPGENQPQHF. DNA of the CDR3: TGCGCCAGCAGCTTGCGGCCAGGGGAGAATCAGCCCCAGCATTTT.

Concerning this clone: A junction end diverges from the germline sequence, so it may reflect a read error. The chain is built from TRBV19 and TRBJ1-5, with D perhaps TRBD1 (5 bases). CDR1 LNHDA and CDR2 SQIVND come from the germline V gene (reference sequence). This CDR3 contains 12 residues. The CDR3: CASSMAPGPIGF. DNA of the CDR3: TGTGCCAGTAGTATGGCTCCGGGGCCAATTGGTTTT. Filled out from reference TRBV19 and TRBJ1-5, the complete variable domain reads DGGITQSPKYLFRKEGQNVTLSCEQNLNHDAMYWYRQDPGQGLRLIYYSQIVNDFQKGDIAEGYSVSREKKESFPLTVTSAQKNPTAFYLCASSMAPGPIGFGDGTRLSIL.

The chain has TRBV5-1 and TRBJ2-7; D might be TRBD1 or TRBD2, each matching 6 bases. V was shortened by 0 bases and J by 5 bases, with 15 bases between the two germline ends. This CDR3 comprises 15 residues. The germline V gene encodes CDR1 SGHRS and CDR2 YFSETQ. CDR3 nucleotide sequence: TGCGCCAGCAGCTTGGTCTGGGACGGGGGCGACGAGCAGTACTTC. Translating gives CASSLVWDGGDEQYF.

The genes are TRBV6-1 and TRBJ2-7; D uncertain. V shed 0 bases and J shed 7 bases, with 4 bases lying between them. The CDR3 spans 11 residues. The germline V gene encodes CDR1 MNHNS and CDR2 SASEGT. The CDR3, as DNA: TGTGCCAGCAGTGAAGCTTTTGAGCAGTACTTC. Its protein is CASSEAFEQYF.

The rearrangement uses TRBV29-1 and TRBJ2-1; TRBD2 matches 8 bases. Looked up from germline, CDR1 is SQVTM and CDR2 is ANQGSEA. The CDR3 has 12 residues. The trim removed 7 bases at V and 6 bases at J, leaving 5 bases unmatched. The CDR3 bases are TGCAGCGCGGGAGGGCCGAGCAATGAGCAGTTCTTC. This sequence encodes CSAGGPSNEQFF.

In this sample, this clone turned up once. This sequence joins TRBV5-1 and TRBJ2-1; D may match TRBD1 or TRBD2 (6 bases each). The CDR3 is 16 residues long. V was trimmed by 4 bases and J by 9 bases, leaving 23 bases between them. Germline V gives CDR1 SGHRS, CDR2 YFSETQ. The CDR3 bases are TGCGCCAGCAGCGGAAGGGGGGCGGCTCGGGTGGGTGAGCAGTTCTTC. It specifies CASSGRGAARVGEQFF.

The chain links TRBV29-1 to TRBJ2-5, with 8 nucleotides matching TRBD1. The trim removed 2 bases at V and 4 bases at J, leaving 6 bases unmatched. The V gene's germline CDR1 is SQVTM and CDR2 ANQGSEA. The CDR3 sequence is 14 residues long. CDR3 DNA sequence: TGCAGCGTTGAAATCGTCAGGGGGCGAGAGACCCAGTACTTC. It translates to CSVEIVRGRETQYF. Full variable domain (missing parts from reference TRBV29-1 and TRBJ2-5): SAVISQKPSRDICQRGTSLTIQCQVDSQVTMMFWYRQQPGQSLTLIATANQGSEATYESGFVIDKFPISRPNLTFSTLTVSNMSPEDSSIYLCSVEIVRGRETQYFGPGTRLLVL.

The V gene is TRBV4-1, the J gene TRBJ2-7; D is possibly TRBD1 (6 bases). Trimming left V 0 bases short and J 3 bases short, with 15 bases between. Germline V gene lookup returns CDR1 MGHRA and CDR2 YSYEKL. There are 16 residues in the CDR3. The CDR3 loop is CASSQDWDIRSYEQYF. DNA for the CDR3: TGCGCCAGCAGCCAAGACTGGGACATAAGGAGCTACGAGCAGTACTTC.

The chain links TRBV27 to TRBJ1-5; maybe TRBD1 (5 bases). Trimming shortened V by 5 bases and J by 0 bases, and 14 bases separated the two germline ends. Germline V lookup: CDR1 MNHEY, CDR2 SMNVEV (reference sequence). This CDR3 region has 16 residues. This CDR3 is CASSPRGRVSNQPQHF. DNA of the CDR3: TGTGCCAGCAGTCCTAGGGGAAGGGTTAGCAATCAGCCCCAGCATTTT.

Turning to this clone: Only one base separates this from a far larger clonotype, so it likely reflects a read error. The chain combines TRBV5-1 with TRBJ1-1; 7 bases line up with TRBD1. This CDR3 contains 19 residues. Germline CDR1 is SGHRS and CDR2 is YFSETQ. CDR3 amino acids: CVSSLDARTGAFMNTEAFF. The CDR3 DNA reads TGCGTCAGCAGCTTGGACGCTAGGACAGGTGCTTTCATGAACACTGAAGCTTTCTTT. Together with reference TRBV5-1 and TRBJ1-1, the CDR3 gives the full variable domain: KAGVTQTPRYLIKTRGQQVTLSCSPISGHRSVSWYQQTPGQGLQFLFEYFSETQRNKGNFPGRFSGRQFSNSRSEMNVSTLELGDSALYLCVSSLDARTGAFMNTEAFFGQGTRLTVV.

V and J are TRBV7-2 and TRBJ1-1; a weak D match, TRBD1 (5 bases). CDR1 is SGHTA and CDR2 is FQGNSA in the germline V gene. Trimming left V 0 bases short and J 2 bases short, with 10 bases between. The CDR3 length is 15 residues. The DNA of the CDR3 is TGTGCCAGCAGCTTAGCTGGGACGGCCAACACTGAAGCTTTCTTT. Encoded protein: CASSLAGTANTEAFF.

The DNA of the CDR3 is TGTGCCAGCAGTGACGAGGGAGGTGGCTCCTACGAGCAGTACTTC. Protein product: CASSDEGGGSYEQYF. The V gene is TRBV6-1, the J gene TRBJ2-7; D might be TRBD2 (6 bases). Trimming removed 3 bases at V and 0 bases at J, with 12 bases between. The germline gives CDR1 MNHNS, CDR2 SASEGT. This CDR3 is 15 amino acids long.

The J gene is TRBJ2-7, the V gene TRBV4-1; perhaps TRBD2 as D (6 bases). From germline, CDR1 is MGHRA and CDR2 YSYEKL. This CDR3 has 18 amino acids. Trimming removed 6 bases at V and 3 bases at J, with 27 bases between. The CDR3 DNA sequence: TGCGCCAGCAGTCTACTAGCTAGCCGTGGAAAAAAAATCTACGAGCAGTACTTC. It translates to CASSLLASRGKKIYEQYF.

The gene calls are TRBV7-2 and TRBJ2-1, with D possibly called TRBD1 or TRBD2 (5 bases each). Trimming left V 1 base short and J 8 bases short, with 15 bases between. CDR1 is SGHTA and CDR2 is FQGNSA in the germline V gene. This CDR3 region has 15 residues. CDR3 nucleotide sequence: TGTGCCAGCAGCTTAGGAGGGGCGCAGGGCCATGAGCAGTTCTTC. Amino acid sequence: CASSLGGAQGHEQFF.

This clone was seen a few times. This chain uses TRBV25-1 with TRBJ2-7; 9 bases fit TRBD2. The CDR3 loop spans 17 amino acids. V shed 2 bases and J 3 bases; nucleotides not matched to a gene: 11. The germline V gene has CDR1 MGHDK and CDR2 SYGVNS. The CDR3: CASSEGPSGTRDYEQYF. CDR3 nucleotides: TGTGCCAGCAGTGAAGGGCCTAGCGGGACTCGCGACTACGAGCAGTACTTC.

J is TRBJ1-3 and V is TRBV28; TRBD1 agrees at 7 bases. Germline values: CDR1 MDHEN, CDR2 SYDVKM. Unmatched junction bases numbered 16, after V lost 10 bases and J lost 4 bases. The CDR3 is made up of 16 amino acids. The CDR3 nucleotides read TGTGCCACAGTCCTAGGGACAGCGGGGACAGGAAACACCATATATTTT. Encoded protein: CATVLGTAGTGNTIYF. Complete variable domain (other parts from reference TRBV28 and TRBJ1-3): DVKVTQSSRYLVKRTGEKVFLECVQDMDHENMFWYRQDPGLGLRLIYFSYDVKMKEKGDIPEGYSVSREKKERFSLILESASTNQTSMYLCATVLGTAGTGNTIYFGEGSWLTVV.

V gene TRBV7-8 combines with J gene TRBJ2-5, with a weak D call TRBD1 (5 bases). The germline gives CDR1 SGHVS, CDR2 FQNEAQ. V shed 5 bases and J shed 4 bases, with 23 bases lying between them. The length of the CDR3 is 17 residues. CDR3 nucleotide sequence: TGTGCCAGCAGCGGCAACCCAGGGTATGGTCAAAGAGAGACCCAGTACTTC. This sequence encodes CASSGNPGYGQRETQYF.

The CDR3 region has the DNA TGTGCCAGCATACCTACCGCGGACAGGGCTAGCTACGAGCAGTACTTC. This translates into CASIPTADRASYEQYF. The chain recombines TRBV7-8 with TRBJ2-7, with TRBD1 identical over 8 bases. Germline values: CDR1 SGHVS, CDR2 FQNEAQ. The CDR3 is made up of 16 amino acids. V trimming: 7 bases; J trimming: 3 bases; junction bases outside the gene matches: 14.

The chain recombines TRBV5-5 with TRBJ1-1, with unresolved D. CDR1 is SGHKS and CDR2 is YYEKEE in the germline V gene (reference sequence). The CDR3 covers 13 residues. V was trimmed by 0 bases and J by 8 bases, leaving 11 bases between them. This CDR3 reads CASSLELQREAFF. The CDR3 DNA reads TGTGCCAGCAGCTTGGAATTACAGCGGGAAGCTTTCTTT.